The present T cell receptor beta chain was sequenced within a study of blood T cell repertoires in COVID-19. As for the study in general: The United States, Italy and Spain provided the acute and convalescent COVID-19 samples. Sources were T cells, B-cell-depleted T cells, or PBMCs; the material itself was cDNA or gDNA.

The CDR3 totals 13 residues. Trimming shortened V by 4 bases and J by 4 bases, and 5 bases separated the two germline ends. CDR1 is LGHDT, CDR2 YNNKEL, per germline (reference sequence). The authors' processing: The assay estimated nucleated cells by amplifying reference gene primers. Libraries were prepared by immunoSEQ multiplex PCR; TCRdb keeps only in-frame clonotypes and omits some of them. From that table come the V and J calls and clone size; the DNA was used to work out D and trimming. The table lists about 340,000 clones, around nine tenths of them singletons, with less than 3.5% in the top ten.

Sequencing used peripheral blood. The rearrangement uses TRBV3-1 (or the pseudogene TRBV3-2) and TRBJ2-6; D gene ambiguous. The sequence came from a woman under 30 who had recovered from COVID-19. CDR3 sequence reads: CASSRQGANVLTF. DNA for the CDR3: TGTGCCAGCAGCCGTCAAGGGGCCAACGTCCTGACTTTC.